The clone carrying this T cell receptor (beta chain) was picked up one time. The antigen is not known. The CDR3 runs to 16 residues. The germline CDR1 and CDR2 sequences are LGHNA and YSLEER. J was trimmed by 5 bases and V by 1 base; bases with no gene match: 8. Primed by a sample-barcoded 5' primer and a J-beta primer mix, a second PCR proceeded for 7 to 11 cycles. TCRdb used MiXCR to reprocess the 5' RACE reads, holding one entry per CDR3 protein. The sample has 700,000 to 950,000 distinct CDR3 sequences; about 40% are singletons. This entry belongs to a study of blood T cells in healthy people across ages. The study, taken as a whole, reports: The study could not conclusively compare naive and antigen-experienced cells, given its unsorted PBMCs.

Sequenced: blood. V is TRBV4-3 and J is TRBJ2-3; 8 bases agree with TRBD2. The clonotype originates from a woman in her sixties in good health. The CDR3 here is CASSQGLAGNEDTQYF. In DNA, the CDR3 is TGCGCCAGCAGCCAAGGGTTAGCGGGAAATGAAGATACGCAGTATTTT.